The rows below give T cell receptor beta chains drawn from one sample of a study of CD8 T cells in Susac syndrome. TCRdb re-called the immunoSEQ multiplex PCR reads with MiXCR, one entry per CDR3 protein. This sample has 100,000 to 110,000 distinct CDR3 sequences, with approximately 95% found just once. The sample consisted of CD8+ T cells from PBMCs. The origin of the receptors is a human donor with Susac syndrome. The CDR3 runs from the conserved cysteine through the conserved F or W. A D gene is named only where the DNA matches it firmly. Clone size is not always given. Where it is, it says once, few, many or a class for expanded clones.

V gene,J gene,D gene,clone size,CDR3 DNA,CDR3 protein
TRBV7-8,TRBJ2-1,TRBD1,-,TGTGCCAGCAGCTCAGAGACAGGGCGTGGTGAGCAGTTCTTC,CASSSETGRGEQFF
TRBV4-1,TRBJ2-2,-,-,TGCGCCAGCAGCCAAGAGAAATCCGGGGAGCTGTTTTTT,CASSQEKSGELFF
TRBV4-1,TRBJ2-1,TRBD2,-,TGCGCCAGCAGCCACAGAGCGGGGGGGCAGAATGAGCAGTTCTTC,CASSHRAGGQNEQFF
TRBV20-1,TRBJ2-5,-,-,TGCAGTGCTAGAGATTTGCGACACCAAGGGGAGACCCAGTACTTC,CSARDLRHQGETQYF
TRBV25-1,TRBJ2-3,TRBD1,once,TGTGCCAGCAGTGAATGGACAGGGGGAAACTACACAGATACGCAGTATTTT,CASSEWTGGNYTDTQYF
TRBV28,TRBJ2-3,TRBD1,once,TGTGCCAGCAGTTCGACAGGGTTGAATACGCAGTATTTT,CASSSTGLNTQYF
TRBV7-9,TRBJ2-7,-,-,TGTGCCAGCAGCTTATTTGATCCCTCCGAGCAGTACTTC,CASSLFDPSEQYF
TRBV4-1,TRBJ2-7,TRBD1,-,TGCGCCAGCAGCCAACAAGCACCGGGACAGCACGGGTACGAGCAGTACTTC,CASSQQAPGQHGYEQYF
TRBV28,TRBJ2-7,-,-,TGTGCCAGCGGCCGGGACCAATCCTACGAGCAGTACTTC,CASGRDQSYEQYF
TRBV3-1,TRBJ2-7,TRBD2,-,TGTGCCAGCAGCCAAGTGGTAGCGGGGACTTACTACGAGCAGTACTTC,CASSQVVAGTYYEQYF
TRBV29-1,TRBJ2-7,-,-,TGCAGCGTTGAAGATCGTGGGGGGACCAGGTACGAGCAGTACTTC,CSVEDRGGTRYEQYF
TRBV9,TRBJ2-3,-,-,TGTGCCAGCAGCGTAGCAAGTGGGGGTACGCAGTATTTT,CASSVASGGTQYF
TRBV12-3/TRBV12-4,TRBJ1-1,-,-,TGTGCCAGCAGTTTAAAACGAACAGCGAACACTGAAGCTTTCTTT,CASSLKRTANTEAFF
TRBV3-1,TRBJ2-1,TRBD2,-,TGTGCCAGCAGCCAGCGGGAGGGCCGTGGTGATGAGCAGTTCTTC,CASSQREGRGDEQFF
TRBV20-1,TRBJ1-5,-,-,TGCAGTGCCCAAAGAAAGGACAGCGTCTATCAGCCCCAGCATTTT,CSAQRKDSVYQPQHF
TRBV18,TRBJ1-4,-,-,TGTGCCAGCTCGTACGACAGGAATGAAAAACTGTTTTTT,CASSYDRNEKLFF
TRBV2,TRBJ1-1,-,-,TGTGCCAGCATGAGGGTAGAAGCTTTCTTT,CASMRVEAFF
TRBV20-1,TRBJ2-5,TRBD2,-,TGCAGTGCTAGAGTGGCGACTAGCGGGAATCAAGAGACCCAGTACTTC,CSARVATSGNQETQYF
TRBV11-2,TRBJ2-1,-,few,TGTGCCAGCAGCTTACTGCAGGGATACAATGAGCAGTTCTTC,CASSLLQGYNEQFF
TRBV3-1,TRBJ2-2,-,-,TGTGCCAGCAGCCAAGGGATGAACACCGGGGAGCTGTTTTTT,CASSQGMNTGELFF
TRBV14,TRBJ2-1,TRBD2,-,TGTGCCAGCAGCCAAGCTAGCGGGGTCTACAATGAGCAGTTCTTC,CASSQASGVYNEQFF
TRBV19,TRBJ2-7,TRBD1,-,TGTGCCAGTAGCCGGGCCGGGACAGGCCCCTACGAGCAGTACTTC,CASSRAGTGPYEQYF
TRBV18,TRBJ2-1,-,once,TGTGCCAGCTCATCCGCGGAGGGGCCCTACAATGAGCAGTTCTTC,CASSSAEGPYNEQFF
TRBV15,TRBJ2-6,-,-,TGTGCCACCAGCAGAGATGGGGGGGCCGGGGCCAACGTCCTGACTTTC,CATSRDGGAGANVLTF